This T cell receptor beta chain derives from a study of identical twins listed by TCRdb under 2016. About the full investigation: The study deep-sequenced TCR alpha and beta repertoires from monozygotic twins, unrelated adults of various ages and cord blood to test whether fetal clonotypes persist. To rule out contamination, replicate twin experiments were performed at different times with different library preparation protocols. Broader findings and caveats from the paper: Abundant cord blood beta clonotypes carried fewer insertions; young adult naive repertoires showed a weaker similar trend, while memory repertoires showed none. Out-of-frame TCR alpha sequences shared between twins showed an excess of low generation-probability sequences compared with coincidental sharing between unrelated individuals. Invariant T cells such as MAIT and iNKT could partly confound zero-insertion analyses, though diverse VJ usage argued against this for most clonotypes. In monozygotic twins, recombination models systematically underestimated out-of-frame TCR alpha sharing, but the models matched the sharing seen between unrelated individuals. Because the same donors could not be followed over many years, the conclusions relied on cross-sectional statistical analysis. In beta out-of-frame sequences, excess twin sharing was weaker, because having fewer shared sequences lowered the signal-to-noise ratio.

Every donor was a healthy Caucasian. Three pairs of female monozygotic twins, all aged roughly 18 to 29 years, were included in the twin cohort. Peripheral blood mononuclear cells were used as the source from which RNA for TCR libraries was isolated. The library relied on 5' RACE. TCRdb names Illumina HiSeq 2000 as the instrument used. Template switching introduced a universal primer binding site; the final cDNA contained a unique molecular identifier, enabling accurate counting of TCR cDNA molecules. Specific primers in the conserved constant-segment region were used to synthesize first-strand cDNA for the TCR alpha and beta chains. To control for contamination, every cDNA library carried two barcodes: a SMART-Mk sample barcode plus Illumina barcodes. TruSeq adapter sequences, together with Illumina sample barcodes, were added in two successive PCR steps. Sequencing of the TCR alpha and beta cDNA libraries was done on the Illumina HiSeq platform using custom primers. For the original study's pipeline: MiGEC processed the raw reads to extract unique molecular identifiers, while MiXCR was used to determine the CDR3 positions. Recombination models were inferred per individual with the repgenHMM and IGoR tools using an EM algorithm. Shared clonotypes were analyzed with the tcR package in R, and sharing was normalized by the product of cloneset sizes. To study raw recombination without the effects of thymic and clonal selection, out-of-frame nonproductive sequences were analyzed. TCRdb passed the public sequencing reads through fastp at Q25 and MiXCR, retaining productive beta sequences. Rows with one shared CDR3 protein collapse into an entry with the most common genes and DNA. TCRdb, not the original authors, processed these V and J calls. The sample table holds 570,000 or so distinct CDR3 sequences, of which more than 9% were seen once. The ten largest make up roughly 3.2% of the sample.

The sample holds a few counts of this clonotype. Its antigen target is currently unknown. Base qualities are not provided; no much larger clone lies one nucleotide away. Inclusive of the bounding cysteine and phenylalanine, the CDR3 is 14 residues long. The only DNA kept is the CDR3, 42 bases in frame from the first base. V is cut back by 8 bases and J by 4 bases, with 10 bases in the junction unmatched. CDR1 DFQATT and CDR2 SNEGSKA were looked up in the germline V gene (reference sequence). This sample also appeared in a second study, on yellow fever vaccine responses in identical twins. The second study reports: According to the authors, in identical twins the way T cells responded to vaccination appeared partly convergent and partly personalized. In identical twins, the study followed T cell clones that responded to the vaccine with precision.

The specimen was PBMCs. The chain is assembled from TRBV20-1 and TRBJ2-1, and 8 junctional nucleotides match TRBD2. This receptor was identified in a woman under 30 in good health. CDR3 sequence: CSFLTGTSYNEQFF. The bases are TGCAGTTTTCTAACCGGGACTAGTTACAATGAGCAGTTCTTC.